The entry that follows covers one T cell receptor beta chain sequence. The data originate from a study of blood T cell repertoires in COVID-19. Background on the study: The United States, Italy and Spain provided the acute and convalescent COVID-19 samples. PBMCs, B-cell-depleted T cells, or T cells provided the cDNA or gDNA that made up the material.

Original processing notes: Estimation of nucleated cell counts was performed using reference gene primer amplification. The table came from immunoSEQ multiplex PCR; TCRdb's copy has only in-frame clones and leaves some out. The V and J calls and clone size are taken from that table; D and trimming were inferred from the DNA. The table shows some 130,000 clones, with approximately 70% occurring only once. The CDR3 is 14 amino acids. V was clipped by 0 bases and J by 6 bases, with 8 bases between them. Germline CDR1 is LNHNV and CDR2 is YYDKDF (reference sequence). This TCR came from a woman in her seventies with acute or convalescent COVID-19. The V gene is TRBV15, the J gene TRBJ2-2, with D unclear. The sequenced material came from peripheral blood. The CDR3 loop is CATSRDRVAGELFF. The CDR3 region has the DNA TGTGCCACCAGCAGAGATCGGGTCGCCGGGGAGCTGTTTTTT.